These 14 T cell receptor beta chains were all obtained from the same sample, sequenced in a study of shared clonotypes between healthy human individuals. Here immunoSEQ multiplex PCR was the method, and the copy in TCRdb shows in-frame clones only, minus some. The table shows around 650,000 clones, with 95% to 96% occurring only once. Selected positively for CCR7 and CD45RO-negative, naive CD8 cells excluded terminally differentiated effector memory CD45RA+ cells. Material for sequencing was naive CD8+ T cells sorted from blood. The source of these receptors is a woman in her thirties in good health.

J is TRBJ2-7 and V is TRBV27; TRBD2 matches 8 bases. J was trimmed by 7 bases and V by 6 bases; bases with no gene match: 8. The CDR3 is 13 amino acids. The germline gives CDR1 MNHEY, CDR2 SMNVEV (reference sequence). CDR3 protein: CASRVSGTLEQYF. The CDR3, as DNA: TGTGCCAGCAGGGTTAGCGGGACACTAGAGCAGTACTTC.

The CDR3 sequence is CASSEYVRQGKQYF. The CDR3 DNA is TGTGCCAGCAGTGAATACGTCCGTCAGGGAAAGCAGTACTTC. The J gene is TRBJ2-7, the V gene TRBV6-1; D perhaps matches TRBD1 (5 bases). The CDR3 extends over 14 amino acids. V was clipped by 2 bases and J by 8 bases, with 16 bases between them. Germline CDR1 and CDR2: MNHNS and SASEGT.

V gene TRBV28 combines with J gene TRBJ2-7, with 7 bases fitting TRBD2. CDR1 and CDR2 from the germline V gene are MDHEN and SYDVKM. The CDR3 covers 16 residues. V trimming: 4 bases; J trimming: 2 bases; junction bases outside the gene matches: 11. DNA for the CDR3: TGTGCCAGCAGTTCCCAAAGGGAGGGGTCACCCTACGAGCAGTACTTC. Amino acid sequence: CASSSQREGSPYEQYF.

The chain combines TRBV9 with TRBJ1-1; D uncertain. Trimming stripped 4 bases from V and 4 bases from J, with 11 bases between. The CDR3 contains 13 residues. CDR1 is SGDLS and CDR2 is YYNGEE in the germline V gene. The CDR3 bases are TGTGCCAGCAGCCCGACCCCGGTCACTGAAGCTTTCTTT. Encoded protein: CASSPTPVTEAFF. The full variable domain, its missing parts supplied by reference TRBV9 and TRBJ1-1, is DSGVTQTPKHLITATGQRVTLRCSPRSGDLSVYWYQQSLDQGLQFLIQYYNGEERAKGNILERFSAQQFPDLHSELNLSSLELGDSALYFCASSPTPVTEAFFGQGTRLTVV.

This clone was detected once. The chain recombines TRBV27 with TRBJ1-2, with D unresolved. This CDR3 contains 8 residues. The germline V gene has CDR1 MNHEY and CDR2 SMNVEV (reference sequence). The germline V and J ends were trimmed by 8 bases and 10 bases, with 5 bases remaining between them. The CDR3 is CASSPYTF. The CDR3 DNA is TGTGCCAGCTCCCCCTACACCTTC.

The chain combines TRBV6-6 with TRBJ2-3; no clear D gene. The ends were cut back, 0 bases at V and 5 bases at J, with 6 bases in the middle. CDR1 is MNHNY and CDR2 is SVGAGI in the germline V gene (reference sequence). CDR3 size: 13 residues. DNA of the CDR3: TGTGCCAGCAGTTACTCCCTCGTAGATACGCAGTATTTT. This encodes CASSYSLVDTQYF.

This chain links TRBV19 with TRBJ2-7, with D unclear. V was clipped by 5 bases and J by 2 bases, with 4 bases between them. Germline V gene lookup returns CDR1 LNHDA and CDR2 SQIVND (reference sequence). The CDR3 extends over 11 amino acids. This chain's CDR3 is CASSFPYEQYF. The CDR3 DNA is TGTGCCAGTAGTTTCCCCTACGAGCAGTACTTC.

J is TRBJ2-5 and V is TRBV19; 7 nucleotides align to TRBD2. The CDR3 is 14 residues long. Germline CDR1 reads LNHDA; CDR2 reads SQIVND (reference sequence). Trimming removed 4 bases from V and 5 bases from J; junction bases left unmatched: 7. CDR3 residues: CASSTASGGETQYF. For the CDR3, the DNA is TGTGCCAGTAGTACGGCTAGCGGCGGGGAGACCCAGTACTTC.

The rearrangement uses TRBV7-9 and TRBJ1-1, with 11 bases that match TRBD1. The CDR3 sequence is 16 residues long. With 4 bases clipped from V and 0 bases from J, the junction kept 4 bases outside the gene matches. Germline CDR1 and CDR2: SEHNR and FQNEAQ (reference sequence). CDR3: CASSSDRGPMNTEAFF. CDR3 nucleotide sequence: TGTGCCAGCAGCTCGGACAGGGGGCCGATGAACACTGAAGCTTTCTTT.

V gene TRBV30 combines with J gene TRBJ1-1; possibly TRBD1 for D (6 bases). Germline values: CDR1 GTSNPN, CDR2 SVGIG (reference sequence). The ends were cut back, 0 bases at V and 1 base at J, with 18 bases in the middle. The CDR3 extends over 17 amino acids. The CDR3 loop is CAWSVGLTGRGNTEAFF. In DNA form, the CDR3 reads TGTGCCTGGAGTGTAGGTCTGACAGGACGGGGGAACACTGAAGCTTTCTTT.

The chain joins TRBV7-9 to TRBJ2-5; D call uncertain. This CDR3 spans 11 amino acids. The V and J ends lost 8 bases and 5 bases respectively, with 9 bases between them. The germline V gene has CDR1 SEHNR and CDR2 FQNEAQ (reference sequence). CDR3 sequence: CASRLLETQYF. CDR3 sequence (DNA): TGTGCCAGCCGGCTACTGGAGACCCAGTACTTC.

Notes on this clone: Other DNA sequences of this sample code for an identical CDR3. This chain joins TRBV5-8 and TRBJ2-7, with D perhaps being TRBD1 or TRBD2 (5 bases each). The CDR3 loop spans 14 amino acids. Trimming took 5 bases from V and 0 from J, leaving 12 bases between them. Germline V gene lookup returns CDR1 SGHTS and CDR2 YDEGEE. CDR3 DNA: TGTGCCAGCAGTCCCGGGACGGGCTCCTACGAGCAGTACTTC. Translating gives CASSPGTGSYEQYF.

Worth noting for this clone: The identical CDR3 is also encoded by other nucleotide sequences in the sample. This chain uses TRBV7-9 with TRBJ1-1; D is perhaps TRBD1 (6 bases). Germline V lookup: CDR1 SEHNR, CDR2 FQNEAQ (reference sequence). V was cut by 6 bases and J by 1 base, with 12 bases left in between. The CDR3 loop spans 14 amino acids. This chain's CDR3 is CASSPGQRNTEAFF. In DNA form, the CDR3 reads TGTGCCAGCAGTCCGGGACAAAGGAACACTGAAGCTTTCTTT.

With regard to this clone: It may be a read error: a sequence one base away is much more abundant. The same CDR3 also results from other DNA sequences found in this sample. The CDR3 bases are TGTGCCAGCAGTTTAGGCTACGAGCAGTACTTC. Translated, it gives CASSLGYEQYF. The chain is built from TRBV28 and TRBJ2-7; D gene ambiguous. The germline V gene encodes CDR1 MDHEN and CDR2 SYDVKM. This CDR3 is built from 11 residues. Trimming pared 2 bases from V and 3 bases from J, leaving 2 bases between.